One and the same sample provided the 18 T cell receptor beta chains below, sequenced in a study of radiation and T cells in renal cell carcinoma. TCRdb's copy holds only in-frame clones and misses some; the assay was immunoSEQ multiplex PCR. The profile shows tens of thousands of clones, 80% of them singletons. As to time point: blood 2 weeks post-SBRT. Treatment noted: 15 Gy SBRT to primary tumor, nephrectomy 4 weeks later. The source was blood, collected from a patient whose treatment included radiotherapy and nephrectomy. The receptor source for this set is a woman aged 70 to 79 with renal cell carcinoma.

Of note for this clone: The same CDR3 also results from other DNA sequences found in this sample. The V call is TRBV5-1, the J call TRBJ2-7, with unresolved D. Germline assignment: CDR1 SGHRS and CDR2 YFSETQ. V lost 0 bases to trimming and J lost 4 bases, with 5 bases between them. The CDR3 is 12 residues long. This CDR3 reads CASSLDGYEQYF. The CDR3 region has the DNA TGCGCCAGCAGCTTGGATGGTTACGAGCAGTACTTC.

The chain recombines TRBV2 with TRBJ1-6; D ambiguous. The CDR3 sequence is 15 residues long. The germline V gene encodes CDR1 SNHLY and CDR2 FYNNEI. The V gene lost 6 bases and the J gene lost 7 bases, with 16 bases spanning the gap. The CDR3 DNA reads as TGTGCCAGCAGCCTGAGGGATAGGTCAAATTCACCCCTCCACTTT. This translates into CASSLRDRSNSPLHF.

This sequence joins TRBV7-6 and TRBJ2-7; TRBD1 agrees at 8 bases. The CDR3 sequence is 15 residues long. J lost 5 bases, V lost 6 bases, and 12 bases had no gene match. Germline V gene data show CDR1 as SGHVS and CDR2 as FNYEAQ. CDR3 sequence reads: CASSFSGTGLDEQYF. The CDR3 coding sequence is TGTGCCAGCAGTTTTAGTGGGACAGGTCTGGACGAGCAGTACTTC. The complete variable domain, with remaining parts taken from reference TRBV7-6 and TRBJ2-7, reads GAGVSQSPRYKVTKRGQDVALRCDPISGHVSLYWYRQALGQGPEFLTYFNYEAQQDKSGLPNDRFSAERPEGSISTLTIQRTEQRDSAMYRCASSFSGTGLDEQYFGPGTRLTVT.

Turning to this clone: A read error may explain this, as a much larger clone is one base away. Additional DNA sequences in this sample encode the identical CDR3. V usage is TRBV7-9 and J usage is TRBJ2-7; D uncertain. CDR1 and CDR2 (germline): SEHNR, FQNEAQ (reference sequence). The CDR3 spans 13 residues. The germline V and J ends were trimmed by 3 bases and 1 base, with 7 bases remaining between them. CDR3 sequence (DNA): TGTGCCAGCAGCTTGCCGGGTTCCTACGAGCAGTACTTC. Amino acids: CASSLPGSYEQYF.

The chain couples TRBV2 to TRBJ2-3; 11 bases match TRBD2. J gave up 2 bases and V 5 bases, and 3 bases lay outside the gene matches. CDR1 and CDR2 from the germline V gene are SNHLY and FYNNEI. This CDR3 comprises 15 residues. CDR3 bases: TGTGCCAGCAGTAAGACTAGCGGGGTCACAGATACGCAGTATTTT. Translating it yields CASSKTSGVTDTQYF.

J is TRBJ2-5 and V is TRBV7-7, with D possibly matching TRBD2 (6 bases). The V gene lost 5 bases and the J gene lost 4 bases, with 11 bases spanning the gap. The CDR3 extends over 13 amino acids. Germline V lookup: CDR1 SSHAT, CDR2 FNYEAQ (reference sequence). The CDR3 DNA sequence: TGTGCCAGCAGCCAGGGAGGCGGAGAGACCCAGTACTTC. This encodes CASSQGGGETQYF.

This chain joins TRBV7-9 and TRBJ1-2, with D perhaps matching TRBD1 (6 bases). The germline V gene encodes CDR1 SEHNR and CDR2 FQNEAQ (reference sequence). V was clipped by 2 bases and J by 8 bases, with 18 bases between them. The CDR3 length is 15 residues. Here the CDR3 reads CASSLQTGYGPGYTF. The CDR3 coding sequence is TGTGCCAGCAGCTTACAGACAGGCTACGGTCCCGGCTACACCTTC.

The CDR3: CASSEGQRSEQYF. The CDR3 DNA follows: TGTGCCAGCAGTGAAGGACAGCGGTCCGAGCAGTACTTC. The rearrangement links TRBV6-1 to TRBJ2-5, with D possibly called TRBD1 or TRBD2 (5 bases each). The end of the DNA aligns better with TRBJ2-7, so the J call may be wrong. The CDR3 runs 13 residues. Germline CDR1 MNHNS, CDR2 SASEGT.

The chain recombines TRBV27 with TRBJ2-3; D is undetermined. Germline V gives CDR1 MNHEY, CDR2 SMNVEV (reference sequence). The ends were cut back, 5 bases at V and 1 base at J, with 13 bases in the middle. The CDR3 runs 15 residues. The DNA for the CDR3 is TGTGCCAGCAGTCCGGACCTCGGAGGCACAGATACGCAGTATTTT. It is translated as CASSPDLGGTDTQYF.

The chain has TRBV19 and TRBJ1-1; D gene ambiguous. V was pared by 3 bases and J by 0 bases, with 14 bases between. Germline V CDR1 and CDR2: LNHDA, SQIVND (reference sequence). This CDR3 contains 16 residues. CDR3 nucleotide sequence: TGTGCCAGTAGTATCACCGGCAGAACCATGAACACTGAAGCTTTCTTT. Its translation is CASSITGRTMNTEAFF.

The V call is TRBV5-8, the J call TRBJ2-2; TRBD2 might be the D (5 bases). Germline assignment: CDR1 SGHTS and CDR2 YDEGEE. V dropped 0 bases and J dropped 1 base, with 7 bases sitting between them. The CDR3 spans 15 residues. The CDR3 loop reads CASSLVAGNTGELFF. The CDR3 DNA sequence: TGTGCCAGCAGCTTGGTGGCGGGGAACACCGGGGAGCTGTTTTTT.

V usage is TRBV16 and J usage is TRBJ2-5, with no clear D. CDR3 length: 15 residues. Trimming shortened V by 3 bases and J by 2 bases, and 13 bases separated the two germline ends. CDR1 is KGHSY and CDR2 is FQNENV in the germline V gene. The CDR3 spells CASSHPDILQETQYF. CDR3 sequence (DNA): TGTGCCAGCAGCCACCCCGACATATTACAAGAGACCCAGTACTTC.

Only a few counts were recorded for this clone. The V and J genes are TRBV29-1 and TRBJ2-7; a possible D gene is TRBD2 (5 bases). Trimming removed 4 bases at V and 5 bases at J, with 15 bases between. Germline lookup yields CDR1 SQVTM and CDR2 ANQGSEA. The CDR3 runs 13 residues. The CDR3 nucleotides read TGCAGCGTTGGGGGTGGCGGGTTCGACGAGCAGTACTTC. This translates into CSVGGGGFDEQYF.

The V gene is TRBV27, the J gene TRBJ1-1; D ambiguous. The CDR3 has 15 residues. Germline assignment: CDR1 MNHEY and CDR2 SMNVEV (reference sequence). The V end was cut by 4 bases, the J end by 9 bases, with 21 bases between. The DNA of the CDR3 is TGTGCCAGCAGTTCCTGGGTTTCGAGCCCTGAAAAAGCTTTCTTT. Translated: CASSSWVSSPEKAFF.

V and J are TRBV27 and TRBJ2-7; 7 bases are a match to TRBD2. The CDR3 extends over 15 amino acids. Germline V gives CDR1 MNHEY, CDR2 SMNVEV (reference sequence). V shed 2 bases and J 6 bases; nucleotides not matched to a gene: 10. The DNA of the CDR3 is TGTGCCAGCAGTTTAAGGAGGGGAGGGCCTTCCGAGCAGTACTTC. It translates to CASSLRRGGPSEQYF.

The chain employs TRBV7-2 and TRBJ1-5; the match to TRBD1 covers 10 bases. V trimming: 5 bases; J trimming: 4 bases; junction bases outside the gene matches: 5. Germline V gives CDR1 SGHTA, CDR2 FQGNSA. CDR3 size: 15 residues. The CDR3 region is CASSGDRGRNQPQHF. The CDR3 region has the DNA TGTGCCAGCAGCGGGGACAGGGGACGGAATCAGCCCCAGCATTTT.

V gene TRBV6-1 combines with J gene TRBJ2-7, with a tentative D call TRBD1 (5 bases). This CDR3 comprises 13 residues. CDR1 and CDR2 from the germline V gene are MNHNS and SASEGT. V was cut by 5 bases and J by 1 base, with 9 bases left in between. CDR3 in DNA: TGTGCCAGCAGTTATAAGGGGTCCTACGAGCAGTACTTC. It translates to CASSYKGSYEQYF.

The V and J genes are TRBV6-1 and TRBJ1-5, with 10 bases matching TRBD1. Losses at the gene ends were 3 bases for V and 3 bases for J; bases not matched to a gene: 8. This CDR3 is built from 17 residues. Germline CDR1 reads MNHNS; CDR2 reads SASEGT. CDR3 sequence: CASSDLTGTGANQPQHF. In nucleotides, the CDR3 is TGTGCCAGCAGTGATCTGACCGGGACAGGGGCCAATCAGCCCCAGCATTTT.